This T cell receptor (beta chain) was captured in a study of blood T cell repertoires in COVID-19. For the study at large: Acute and convalescent COVID-19 specimens originated in the United States, Italy and Spain.

The CDR3 sequence is 15 residues long. Looked up from germline, CDR1 is SGHAT and CDR2 is FQNNGV. Trimming removed 1 base from V and 2 bases from J; junction bases left unmatched: 2. Generated by immunoSEQ multiplex PCR, the TCRdb table keeps only in-frame clones and is missing some. Of 450,000 to 500,000 clones listed, approximately 83% are singletons. The sequenced material came from peripheral blood. The source of this sequence is a human donor in a cohort sampled during active COVID-19. V gene TRBV11-2 combines with J gene TRBJ1-3, with 7 bases aligning to TRBD1. CDR3 protein: CASSLVGQAGNTIYF. CDR3 bases: TGTGCCAGCAGCTTAGTAGGACAGGCTGGAAACACCATATATTTT. The complete variable domain, with remaining parts taken from reference TRBV11-2 and TRBJ1-3, reads EAGVAQSPRYKIIEKRQSVAFWCNPISGHATLYWYQQILGQGPKLLIQFQNNGVVDDSQLPKDRFSAERLKGVDSTLKIQPAKLEDSAVYLCASSLVGQAGNTIYFGEGSWLTVV.